These T cell receptor beta chains were read from a single sample in a study of T cell repertoires in cytomegalovirus infection. TCRdb re-called the reads with MiXCR, one entry per CDR3 protein. Among some 150,000 distinct CDR3 sequences, 30% to 40% were seen once, and the ten largest hold around half. The antigens of these receptors remain unknown. Material: CD8+ T cells from cultured PBMCs, obtained from culture after CMV antigen stimulation. Every receptor here comes from a human donor in good health (CMV status not recorded). Some clones in this sample may be carry-over from other donors' samples. Both conserved end residues are part of each CDR3. A D gene is named only where the DNA matches it firmly. Only part of the rows carry a size: once, few, many, or a class if the clone is expanded.

d_call: TRBD1; v_call: TRBV28; clone_size: many; j_call: TRBJ1-2; cdr3_nt: TGTGCCAGCAGTTTCGGGACAGTCTATGGCTACACCTTC; cdr3_aa: CASSFGTVYGYTF
d_call: .; v_call: TRBV7-9; clone_size: .; j_call: TRBJ2-2; cdr3_nt: TGTGCCAGCAGCTCCAGCCTTCGGGGCCCAGCCGGGGAGCTGTTTTTT; cdr3_aa: CASSSSLRGPAGELFF
d_call: .; v_call: TRBV6-1; clone_size: .; j_call: TRBJ2-7; cdr3_nt: TGTGCCAGCAACGAGAGCCGCCTGAAAGAGCAGTACTTC; cdr3_aa: CASNESRLKEQYF
d_call: TRBD2; v_call: TRBV6-5; clone_size: few; j_call: TRBJ2-1; cdr3_nt: TGTGCCAGCAGTTACAGCGCGGGGGGGTACAATGAGCAGTTCTTC; cdr3_aa: CASSYSAGGYNEQFF
d_call: .; v_call: TRBV27; clone_size: .; j_call: TRBJ1-3; cdr3_nt: TGTGCCAGCAGTCCCTACCCGGGGTCGGGAAACACCATATATTTT; cdr3_aa: CASSPYPGSGNTIYF
d_call: TRBD2; v_call: TRBV5-4; clone_size: .; j_call: TRBJ2-7; cdr3_nt: TGTGCCAGCAGCTTGGACGGGGGGTCCTACGAGCAGTACTTC; cdr3_aa: CASSLDGGSYEQYF
d_call: TRBD1; v_call: TRBV7-9; clone_size: .; j_call: TRBJ1-5; cdr3_nt: TGTGCCAGCAGCCCGGACAGGGACGGCAATCAGCCCCAGCATTTT; cdr3_aa: CASSPDRDGNQPQHF
d_call: .; v_call: TRBV20-1; clone_size: few; j_call: TRBJ2-4; cdr3_nt: TGCAGTGCTAGAGACCCTAAGGGGCCCAAAAACATTCAGTACTTC; cdr3_aa: CSARDPKGPKNIQYF
d_call: TRBD2; v_call: TRBV20-1; clone_size: .; j_call: TRBJ2-2; cdr3_nt: TGCAGTGCTAGAGATCAACTAGGGCCACTAGCGGGGGTGACCGGGGAGCTGTTTTTT; cdr3_aa: CSARDQLGPLAGVTGELFF
d_call: .; v_call: TRBV24-1; clone_size: .; j_call: TRBJ2-5; cdr3_nt: TGTGCCACCAGTGCCCCTGGCGGTCTAGAGTCGGAGACCCAGTACTTC; cdr3_aa: CATSAPGGLESETQYF
d_call: .; v_call: TRBV2; clone_size: .; j_call: TRBJ2-1; cdr3_nt: TGTGCCAGCACGAACCCAATGGACTTATACAATGAGCAGTTCTTC; cdr3_aa: CASTNPMDLYNEQFF